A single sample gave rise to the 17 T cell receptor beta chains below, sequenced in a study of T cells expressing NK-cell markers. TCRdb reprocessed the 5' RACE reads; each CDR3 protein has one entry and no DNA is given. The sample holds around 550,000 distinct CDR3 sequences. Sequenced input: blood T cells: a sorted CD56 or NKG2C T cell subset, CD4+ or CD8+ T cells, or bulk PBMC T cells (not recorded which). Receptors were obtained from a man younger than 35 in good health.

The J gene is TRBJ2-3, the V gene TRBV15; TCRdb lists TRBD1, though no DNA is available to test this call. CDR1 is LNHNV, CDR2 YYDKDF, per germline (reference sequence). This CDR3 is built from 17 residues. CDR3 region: CATIDPRGNPSTDTQYF.

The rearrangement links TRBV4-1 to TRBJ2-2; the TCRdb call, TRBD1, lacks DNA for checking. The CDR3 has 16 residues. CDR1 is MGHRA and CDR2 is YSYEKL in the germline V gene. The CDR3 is CASSHGQGGNTGELFF.

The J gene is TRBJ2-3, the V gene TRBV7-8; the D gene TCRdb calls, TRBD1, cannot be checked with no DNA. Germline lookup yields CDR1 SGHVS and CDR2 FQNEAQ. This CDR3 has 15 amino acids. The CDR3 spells CASSYARVSIDTQYF.

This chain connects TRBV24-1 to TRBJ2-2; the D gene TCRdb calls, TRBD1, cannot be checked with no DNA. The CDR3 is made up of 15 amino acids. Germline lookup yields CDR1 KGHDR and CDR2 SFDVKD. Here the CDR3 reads CAATSGQGPTGELFF.

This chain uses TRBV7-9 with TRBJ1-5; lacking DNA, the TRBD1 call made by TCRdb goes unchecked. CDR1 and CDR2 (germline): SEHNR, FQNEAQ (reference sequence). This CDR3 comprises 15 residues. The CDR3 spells CASSLAGGGWGPQHF.

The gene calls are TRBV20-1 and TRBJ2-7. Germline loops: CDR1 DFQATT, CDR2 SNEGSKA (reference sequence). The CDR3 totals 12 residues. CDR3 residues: CSAPDNAYEQYF.

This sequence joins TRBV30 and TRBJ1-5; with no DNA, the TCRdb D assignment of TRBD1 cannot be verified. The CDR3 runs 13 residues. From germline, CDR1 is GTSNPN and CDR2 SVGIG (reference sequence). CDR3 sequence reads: CAWSVPGDQPQHF.

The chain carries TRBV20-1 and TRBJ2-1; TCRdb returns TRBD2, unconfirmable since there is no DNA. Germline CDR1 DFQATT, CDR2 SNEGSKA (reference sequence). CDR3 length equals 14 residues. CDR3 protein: CSQTGTISYNEQFF.

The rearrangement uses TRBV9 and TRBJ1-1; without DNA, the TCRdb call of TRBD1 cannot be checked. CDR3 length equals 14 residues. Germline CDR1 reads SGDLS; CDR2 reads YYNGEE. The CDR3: CASSTQGTNTEAFF.

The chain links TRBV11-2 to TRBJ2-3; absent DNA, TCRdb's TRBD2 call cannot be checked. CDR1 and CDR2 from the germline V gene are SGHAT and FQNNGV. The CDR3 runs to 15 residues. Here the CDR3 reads CASSLDSGTRGTQYF.

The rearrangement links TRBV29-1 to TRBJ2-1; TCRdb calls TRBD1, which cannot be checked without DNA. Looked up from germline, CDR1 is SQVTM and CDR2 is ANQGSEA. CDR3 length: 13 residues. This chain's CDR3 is CSVEDLQERVRFF.

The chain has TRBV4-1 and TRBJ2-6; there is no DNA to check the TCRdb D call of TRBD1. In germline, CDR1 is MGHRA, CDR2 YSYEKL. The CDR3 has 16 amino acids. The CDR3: CASSHRGGSGANVLTF.

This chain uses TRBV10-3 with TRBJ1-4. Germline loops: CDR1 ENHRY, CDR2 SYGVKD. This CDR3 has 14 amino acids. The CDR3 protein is CAISRRVFGEKLFF.

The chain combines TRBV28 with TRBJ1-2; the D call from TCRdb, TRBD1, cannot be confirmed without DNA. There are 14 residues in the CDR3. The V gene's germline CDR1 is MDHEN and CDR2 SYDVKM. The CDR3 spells CASSLFMGLDGYTF.

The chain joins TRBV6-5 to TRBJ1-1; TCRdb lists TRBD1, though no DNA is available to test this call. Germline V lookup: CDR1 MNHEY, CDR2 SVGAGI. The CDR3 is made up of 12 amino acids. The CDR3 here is CASLGTGTEAFF.

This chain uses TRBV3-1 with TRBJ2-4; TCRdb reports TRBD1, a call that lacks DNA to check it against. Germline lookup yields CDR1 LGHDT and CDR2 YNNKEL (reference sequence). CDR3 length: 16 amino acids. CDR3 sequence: CASSDTGGLAKNIQYF.

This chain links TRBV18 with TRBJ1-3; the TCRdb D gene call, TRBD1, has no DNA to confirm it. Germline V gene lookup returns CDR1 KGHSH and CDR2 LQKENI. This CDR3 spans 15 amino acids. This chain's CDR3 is CASSPGRLSGNTIYF.